The clone carrying this T cell receptor beta chain came up many times. No antigen is known for it. Unique molecular identifiers were incorporated when the TCRbeta library was constructed. TCRdb re-called the PCR reads with MiXCR, one entry per CDR3 protein. This sample has approximately 250,000 distinct CDR3 sequences, with about 23% found just once. This sample is part of a study of T-cell reconstitution after alpha-beta-depleted transplantation in children. Study results and caveats: Several hundred expanded graft clones reportedly supplied alpha-beta T cells about two months after transplant.

This CDR3 has 15 residues. The germline CDR1 and CDR2 sequences are MDHEN and SYDVKM. The V gene lost 6 bases and the J gene lost 4 bases, with 13 bases spanning the gap. The sample was PBMCs, taken before TCRalphabeta/CD19-depleted stem cell transplant. This TCR derives from a girl aged 2-10 years with Fanconi anemia, due to receive a stem cell transplant. The chain carries TRBV28 and TRBJ2-6; D is perhaps TRBD2 (6 bases). CDR3 in DNA: TGTGCCAGCAGCCCAGGGAGGACCGGGGCCAACGTCCTGACTTTC. Its translation: CASSPGRTGANVLTF. The full variable domain, in which reference TRBV28 and TRBJ2-6 provide the parts outside the CDR3, is DVKVTQSSRYLVKRTGEKVFLECVQDMDHENMFWYRQDPGLGLRLIYFSYDVKMKEKGDIPEGYSVSREKKERFSLILESASTNQTSMYLCASSPGRTGANVLTFGAGSRLTVL.